A selection of T cell receptor beta chains follows, all from one sample in a study of blood T cell repertoires in COVID-19. The method was immunoSEQ multiplex PCR; TCRdb's version includes in-frame clones alone and lacks a portion of them. The sample shows hundreds of thousands of clones, approximately 84% of them seen only once. The specimen sequenced was peripheral blood. These TCRs come from a woman aged 80 or over with acute or convalescent COVID-19. Each CDR3 is given with its conserved first and last residue. The order of the fields is clone size, J gene, V gene, D gene, CDR3 DNA, CDR3 protein. A D gene is named only where the DNA matches it firmly. The size field is filled for only some rows; it gives once, few, many or a size class.

few,TRBJ2-7,TRBV7-2,.,TGTGCCAGCAGCTTAGGTTGGGCACCGCAGTACTTC,CASSLGWAPQYF
once,TRBJ2-2,TRBV29-1,TRBD2,TGCAGCGTTCTTTTAGCGGGAGGGGGCACCGGGGAGCTGTTTTTT,CSVLLAGGGTGELFF
.,TRBJ2-3,TRBV24-1,TRBD2,TGTGCCACCAGTGACCGCAGGGAGGGCCGGGCAGATACGCAGTATTTT,CATSDRREGRADTQYF
.,TRBJ1-1,TRBV10-3,.,TGTGCCATCAGCCGCGATGAGGCAGGGGCTGTGAACACTGAAGCTTTCTTT,CAISRDEAGAVNTEAFF
.,TRBJ1-5,TRBV19,.,TGTGCCAGTAGTATACGTAATCAGCCCCAGCATTTT,CASSIRNQPQHF
.,TRBJ1-2,TRBV2,TRBD1,TGTGCCAGCAGTGAGGCAGGGGGCAGCTATGGCTACACCTTC,CASSEAGGSYGYTF
.,TRBJ2-7,TRBV11-2,.,TGTGCCAGCAGTTCCACACTCGACAGCGCCTACGAGCAGTACTTC,CASSSTLDSAYEQYF
.,TRBJ2-7,TRBV2,TRBD2,TGTGCCAGCAGTGACGCGGGGGGTACCTACGAGCAGTACTTC,CASSDAGGTYEQYF
few,TRBJ1-5,TRBV28,.,TGTGCCAGCAGTTTAAGGACGGCTTTAGGGGGGGAGCCCCAGCATTTT,CASSLRTALGGEPQHF
.,TRBJ2-3,TRBV5-1,TRBD1,TGCGCCAGCAGCTTGTGGGACAGGGGGCAAGGCACAGATACGCAGTATTTT,CASSLWDRGQGTDTQYF
once,TRBJ2-5,TRBV13,TRBD1,TGTGCCAGCAGCCTGACCCACCGGGACAGGGATGTGAAGACCCAGTACTTC,CASSLTHRDRDVKTQYF
.,TRBJ1-1,TRBV4-3,.,TGCGCCAGCAGCCAAGAATCCCTGGCGGGCACTGAAGCTTTCTTT,CASSQESLAGTEAFF